A single TCR beta chain is shown here with its context. This sample was taken from a study of blood T cell repertoires in COVID-19. At the level of the study: Samples taken during acute and convalescent COVID-19 were collected in the United States, Italy and Spain.

The ends were cut back, 1 base at V and 0 bases at J, with 10 bases in the middle. This CDR3 spans 16 amino acids. The germline gives CDR1 SGHTA, CDR2 FQGNSA. The repertoire was sequenced with immunoSEQ multiplex PCR; TCRdb's copy has only in-frame clones and lacks some. The sample has a few hundred thousand clones, around 87% seen once. The sequencing input was peripheral blood. This TCR was recovered from a woman aged 50 to 60 who had recovered from COVID-19. The rearrangement links TRBV7-2 to TRBJ1-3; no firm D call. CDR3 in amino acids: CASSLGVASSGNTIYF. The CDR3, as DNA: TGTGCCAGCAGCTTAGGAGTTGCGTCCTCTGGAAACACCATATATTTT.